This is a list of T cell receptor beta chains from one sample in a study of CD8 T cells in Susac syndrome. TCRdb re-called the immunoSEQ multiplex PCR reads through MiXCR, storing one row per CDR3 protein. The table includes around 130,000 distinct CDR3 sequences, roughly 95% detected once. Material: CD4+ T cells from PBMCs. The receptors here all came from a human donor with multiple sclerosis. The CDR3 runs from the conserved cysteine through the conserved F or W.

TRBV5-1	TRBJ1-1	CASSLARGPEAFF
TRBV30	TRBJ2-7	CAWRDSSYEQYF
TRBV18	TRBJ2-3	CASSTLGGATTTDTQYF
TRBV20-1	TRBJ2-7	CSASQPGTSGRRTYEQYF
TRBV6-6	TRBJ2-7	CASSRGRSGSAYEQYF
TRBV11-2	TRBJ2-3	CASSSYTSGRTSTDTQYF
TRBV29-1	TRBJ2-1	CSVRLAGPNEQFF
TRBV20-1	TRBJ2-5	CSARIILYQETQYF
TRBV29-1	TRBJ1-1	CSVLDRRWRNTEAFF
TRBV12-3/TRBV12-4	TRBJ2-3	CASSSGQGQDTQYF
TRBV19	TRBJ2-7	CASNQGGLYEQYF
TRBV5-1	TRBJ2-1	CASSAGSRDEQFF
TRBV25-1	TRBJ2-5	CASSELGQPQETQYF
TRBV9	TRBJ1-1	CASTRTGALTEAFF
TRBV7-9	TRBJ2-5	CASSLVNQGTQYF
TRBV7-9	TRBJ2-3	CASSDPGQAFWDTDTQYF
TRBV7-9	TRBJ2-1	CASSQGPWGEQFF
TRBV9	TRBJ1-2	CASMKGPYGYTF
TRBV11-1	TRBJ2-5	CASSFSASGIKTQYF
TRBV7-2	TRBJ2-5	CASSLAVSYQETQYF
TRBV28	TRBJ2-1	CASSTRGTSNEQFF